This T cell receptor (beta chain) was retrieved from a study of shared clonotypes between healthy human individuals. Study outcomes and limitations: How much donors shared clonotypes was expected to be affected by sequencing depth. It was the non-shared clonotypes that had lower generation probabilities than clonotypes shared by all four donors.

Germline values: CDR1 SGHRS, CDR2 YFSETQ. This CDR3 spans 16 amino acids. The V gene end was trimmed by 1 base and the J gene end by 5 bases; junction bases not matched to a gene: 8. Genomic DNA belonging to each subset was distributed in equal measure over several immunoSEQ plates. Only in-frame clones appear in the TCRdb table, and some are missing; sequencing was by immunoSEQ multiplex PCR. The repertoire holds 850,000 to 1,200,000 clones, with roughly 75% as singletons. This clone came up once. The antigen is undetermined. Every donor was a Caucasian adult from Nashville, Tennessee. The gene calls are TRBV5-1 and TRBJ2-1; 8 bases fit TRBD2. Sequencing was done on a sample of memory CD4+ T cells sorted from blood. Subset indicated: CD45RA-negative fraction. The receptor comes from a man younger than 30 in good health. The CDR3 spells CASSLLISGVNNEQFF. CDR3 nucleotide sequence: TGCGCCAGCAGCTTGTTAATTAGCGGGGTAAACAATGAGCAGTTCTTC.